This is a list of T cell receptor beta chains from one sample in a study of T cells in Graves' hyperthyroidism and ophthalmopathy. TCRdb fed the multiplex PCR reads into MiXCR, producing one record per CDR3 protein. The repertoire holds roughly 580,000 distinct CDR3 sequences, 14% seen once, with roughly 5.5% in the top ten. The sequencing input was blood. The receptors were gathered from a woman aged 30 to 39 with Graves' hyperthyroidism that later progressed to Graves' ophthalmopathy. Both conserved end residues are part of each CDR3. Fields, in order: clone size, V gene, J gene, D gene, CDR3 protein, CDR3 DNA. A D gene is named only where the DNA matches it firmly. The size entry is marked missing in some rows and otherwise reads once, few, many or a size class.

clone_size: NA; v_call: TRBV11-3; j_call: TRBJ2-2; d_call: TRBD1; cdr3_aa: CASSPGDRDNTGELFF; cdr3_nt: TGTGCCAGCAGCCCCGGGGACAGGGACAACACCGGGGAGCTGTTTTTT
clone_size: NA; v_call: TRBV3-1; j_call: TRBJ2-6; d_call: TRBD1; cdr3_aa: CASSQEGVDRVYVSGANVLTF; cdr3_nt: TGTGCCAGCAGCCAAGAGGGGGTGGACAGGGTGTATGTGTCCGGGGCCAACGTCCTGACTTTC
clone_size: NA; v_call: TRBV6-2/TRBV6-3; j_call: TRBJ2-1; d_call: NA; cdr3_aa: CASSYPTNGSGNEQFF; cdr3_nt: TGTGCCAGCAGTTACCCCACTAACGGGAGTGGCAATGAGCAGTTCTTC
clone_size: many; v_call: TRBV12-3/TRBV12-4; j_call: TRBJ2-7; d_call: TRBD2; cdr3_aa: CASSPGTSGSWSYEQYF; cdr3_nt: TGTGCCAGCAGCCCGGGGACTAGCGGGAGCTGGTCCTACGAGCAGTACTTC
clone_size: many; v_call: TRBV20-1; j_call: TRBJ2-7; d_call: NA; cdr3_aa: CSATKGALPADEQYF; cdr3_nt: TGCAGTGCAACGAAAGGGGCCCTGCCAGCGGACGAGCAGTACTTC
clone_size: few; v_call: TRBV11-3; j_call: TRBJ2-7; d_call: NA; cdr3_aa: CASRPIGIGNYEQYF; cdr3_nt: TGTGCCAGCAGGCCGATCGGGATAGGAAACTACGAGCAGTACTTC
clone_size: many; v_call: TRBV19; j_call: TRBJ1-5; d_call: NA; cdr3_aa: CASIRTGTALNQPQHF; cdr3_nt: TGTGCCAGTATTCGTACCGGGACCGCCCTCAATCAGCCCCAGCATTTT
clone_size: many; v_call: TRBV7-8; j_call: TRBJ1-1; d_call: NA; cdr3_aa: CASSLKGGDGRSFF; cdr3_nt: TGTGCCAGCAGCTTAAAAGGGGGGGACGGGCGGTCTTTCTTT
clone_size: many; v_call: TRBV7-8; j_call: TRBJ2-2; d_call: NA; cdr3_aa: CASSLALPLPWGADTGELFF; cdr3_nt: TGTGCCAGCAGCTTAGCCCTCCCCCTCCCTTGGGGAGCAGACACCGGGGAGCTGTTTTTT
clone_size: many; v_call: TRBV11-3; j_call: TRBJ1-3; d_call: NA; cdr3_aa: CASSLQAGNTIYF; cdr3_nt: TGTGCCAGCAGCTTACAAGCTGGAAACACCATATATTTT
clone_size: few; v_call: TRBV20-1; j_call: TRBJ1-5; d_call: NA; cdr3_aa: CSAPGGPNQPQHF; cdr3_nt: TGCAGTGCCCCAGGTGGCCCCAATCAGCCCCAGCATTTT
clone_size: many; v_call: TRBV27; j_call: TRBJ1-2; d_call: NA; cdr3_aa: CASSLSGHSSIYGYTF; cdr3_nt: TGTGCCAGCAGTTTATCGGGACATTCCTCAATCTATGGCTACACCTTC
clone_size: many; v_call: TRBV11-3; j_call: TRBJ2-1; d_call: TRBD1; cdr3_aa: CASSFGDSYNEQFF; cdr3_nt: TGTGCCAGCAGCTTCGGGGACAGCTACAATGAGCAGTTCTTC
clone_size: few; v_call: TRBV7-2; j_call: TRBJ1-2; d_call: NA; cdr3_aa: CASSPAGTDFLGYTF; cdr3_nt: TGTGCCAGCAGCCCAGCCGGGACGGACTTTTTAGGCTACACCTTC
clone_size: many; v_call: TRBV7-2; j_call: TRBJ2-2; d_call: NA; cdr3_aa: CASSLAESNTGELFF; cdr3_nt: TGTGCCAGCAGCTTAGCGGAATCGAACACCGGGGAGCTGTTTTTT
clone_size: few; v_call: TRBV20-1; j_call: TRBJ2-3; d_call: TRBD2; cdr3_aa: CSAIAGGGPDTQYF; cdr3_nt: TGCAGTGCTATAGCGGGAGGTGGGCCAGATACGCAGTATTTT
clone_size: many; v_call: TRBV28; j_call: TRBJ1-2; d_call: NA; cdr3_aa: CASSLGASRAFGYTF; cdr3_nt: TGTGCCAGCAGTCTTGGGGCCTCCCGGGCCTTTGGCTACACCTTC
clone_size: few; v_call: TRBV19; j_call: TRBJ2-7; d_call: NA; cdr3_aa: CASSSQVNNYEQYF; cdr3_nt: TGTGCCAGTAGTAGCCAGGTGAATAACTACGAGCAGTACTTC
clone_size: many; v_call: TRBV12-3/TRBV12-4; j_call: TRBJ2-1; d_call: NA; cdr3_aa: CASNLRGRQFF; cdr3_nt: TGTGCCAGCAATCTTAGGGGACGGCAGTTCTTC
clone_size: many; v_call: TRBV6-1; j_call: TRBJ2-5; d_call: TRBD1; cdr3_aa: CASSGGTGATETQYF; cdr3_nt: TGTGCCAGCAGTGGGGGGACAGGGGCCACGGAGACCCAGTACTTC
clone_size: many; v_call: TRBV20-1; j_call: TRBJ2-5; d_call: TRBD2; cdr3_aa: CSARDVEGLAGEETQYF; cdr3_nt: TGCAGTGCTAGAGACGTTGAAGGACTAGCGGGAGAAGAGACCCAGTACTTC
clone_size: many; v_call: TRBV2; j_call: TRBJ2-7; d_call: TRBD1; cdr3_aa: CASRAGTGDLNFPSYEQYF; cdr3_nt: TGTGCCAGCAGGGCTGGGACAGGTGACTTAAACTTCCCTTCCTACGAGCAGTACTTC
clone_size: few; v_call: TRBV7-8; j_call: TRBJ1-1; d_call: NA; cdr3_aa: CASSLAPGMATEAFF; cdr3_nt: TGTGCCAGCAGCTTAGCCCCGGGGATGGCCACTGAAGCTTTCTTT
clone_size: many; v_call: TRBV18; j_call: TRBJ2-1; d_call: TRBD2; cdr3_aa: CASSRLGLVTYNEQFF; cdr3_nt: TGTGCCAGCTCACGACTGGGACTAGTAACCTACAATGAGCAGTTCTTC
clone_size: many; v_call: TRBV7-6; j_call: TRBJ2-7; d_call: TRBD2; cdr3_aa: CASSLEWTSVHEQYF; cdr3_nt: TGTGCCAGCAGCTTAGAATGGACTAGCGTTCACGAGCAGTACTTC
clone_size: many; v_call: TRBV27; j_call: TRBJ2-1; d_call: NA; cdr3_aa: CASSLDLSYNEQFF; cdr3_nt: TGTGCCAGCAGCTTGGACCTCTCCTACAATGAGCAGTTCTTC
clone_size: many; v_call: TRBV24-1; j_call: TRBJ2-2; d_call: NA; cdr3_aa: CATSDYRNTGELFF; cdr3_nt: TGTGCCACCAGTGATTACAGGAACACCGGGGAGCTGTTTTTT
clone_size: many; v_call: TRBV7-2; j_call: TRBJ1-1; d_call: NA; cdr3_aa: CASSLIGGTEAFF; cdr3_nt: TGTGCCAGCAGTTTAATCGGGGGAACTGAAGCTTTCTTT
clone_size: many; v_call: TRBV12-5; j_call: TRBJ2-3; d_call: TRBD2; cdr3_aa: CASGLYLAGGTDTQYF; cdr3_nt: TGTGCTAGTGGTTTGTATCTAGCGGGAGGTACGGATACGCAGTATTTT
clone_size: few; v_call: TRBV11-3; j_call: TRBJ2-1; d_call: TRBD2; cdr3_aa: CASSAPGGRKQFF; cdr3_nt: TGTGCCAGCAGCGCTCCTGGCGGGAGGAAACAGTTCTTC
clone_size: many; v_call: TRBV6-1; j_call: TRBJ2-1; d_call: TRBD2; cdr3_aa: CASSDGTSGNNEQFF; cdr3_nt: TGTGCCAGCAGTGATGGGACTAGCGGGAACAATGAGCAGTTCTTC
clone_size: many; v_call: TRBV7-9; j_call: TRBJ1-4; d_call: NA; cdr3_aa: CASSPPGTSTTGRKLFF; cdr3_nt: TGTGCCAGCAGCCCGCCTGGAACCTCAACCACCGGTAGAAAACTGTTTTTT
clone_size: many; v_call: TRBV29-1; j_call: TRBJ2-7; d_call: TRBD1; cdr3_aa: CSVDQQGVGEQYF; cdr3_nt: TGCAGCGTTGATCAACAGGGGGTGGGCGAGCAGTACTTC
clone_size: many; v_call: TRBV14; j_call: TRBJ1-1; d_call: NA; cdr3_aa: CASSQGGQLQNTEAFF; cdr3_nt: TGTGCCAGCAGCCAGGGTGGACAGCTCCAGAACACTGAAGCTTTCTTT
clone_size: few; v_call: TRBV5-4; j_call: TRBJ2-3; d_call: TRBD2; cdr3_aa: CASSLDTGGGTQYF; cdr3_nt: TGTGCCAGCAGCTTGGATACGGGAGGGGGTACGCAGTATTTT
clone_size: many; v_call: TRBV30; j_call: TRBJ1-6; d_call: TRBD1; cdr3_aa: CAWNNRGLSSPLHF; cdr3_nt: TGTGCCTGGAACAACAGGGGGCTTAGTTCACCCCTCCACTTT
clone_size: many; v_call: TRBV20-1; j_call: TRBJ2-2; d_call: TRBD2; cdr3_aa: CSARGLAGNANTGELFF; cdr3_nt: TGCAGTGCCCGCGGACTAGCGGGGAACGCGAACACCGGGGAGCTGTTTTTT
clone_size: NA; v_call: TRBV13; j_call: TRBJ2-7; d_call: TRBD1; cdr3_aa: CASSIRTGSYEQYF; cdr3_nt: TGTGCCAGCAGCATAAGGACAGGGAGCTACGAGCAGTACTTC
clone_size: NA; v_call: TRBV5-1; j_call: TRBJ1-2; d_call: NA; cdr3_aa: CASSPQDGNYGYTF; cdr3_nt: TGCGCCAGCAGCCCACAGGACGGGAACTATGGCTACACCTTC